This T cell receptor (beta chain) is drawn from a study of blood T cell repertoires in COVID-19. Germline lookup yields CDR1 MGHRA and CDR2 YSYEKL. With 6 bases removed from V and 2 bases from J, the gap between germline ends came to 22 bases. This CDR3 contains 17 residues. TCRdb's table, derived via immunoSEQ multiplex PCR, lists solely in-frame clones and lacks some. The data contain 500,000 or so clones, roughly 87% of them singletons. What was sequenced was PBMCs or T cells enriched from blood (not recorded which). The TCR comes from a woman under 30 who had recovered from COVID-19. The rearrangement uses TRBV4-1 and TRBJ1-2; tentatively, D is TRBD1 (5 bases). The CDR3 is CASRFTPGLLGNYGYTF. CDR3 coding DNA: TGCGCCAGCAGATTCACGCCGGGACTCCTGGGAAACTATGGCTACACCTTC.